The TCR beta chain under discussion was sequenced for a study of identical twins listed by TCRdb under 2016. Turning to the overall study: To test whether fetal clonotypes persist, the study used deep sequencing on TCR alpha and beta repertoires from monozygotic twins, unrelated adults of various ages, and cord blood. To rule out contamination, replicate twin experiments were performed at different times with different library preparation protocols. Results the study describes overall, beyond this receptor: In beta out-of-frame sequences, excess twin sharing was weaker, because having fewer shared sequences lowered the signal-to-noise ratio. Because the same donors could not be followed over many years, the conclusions depended on cross-sectional statistical analysis. Zero-insertion analyses could be partly confounded by invariant T cells such as MAIT and iNKT, although diverse VJ usage argued against such confounding for most clonotypes. Abundant cord blood beta clonotypes carried fewer insertions; young adult naive repertoires showed a weaker similar trend, while memory repertoires showed none. Compared with coincidental sharing between unrelated individuals, an excess of low generation-probability sequences was observed among out-of-frame TCR alpha sequences shared between twins. Recombination models systematically underestimated out-of-frame TCR alpha sharing in monozygotic twins but agreed with sharing between unrelated individuals.

The library was made by 5' RACE. Sequencing was performed on an Illumina HiSeq 2000. A universal primer binding site was added through template switching, and the final cDNA carried a unique molecular identifier so that TCR cDNA molecules could be counted accurately. Specific primers in the conserved constant-segment region were used to synthesize first-strand cDNA for the TCR alpha and beta chains. To control for contamination, every cDNA library carried two barcodes: a SMART-Mk sample barcode plus Illumina barcodes. TruSeq adapter sequences, together with Illumina sample barcodes, were added in two successive PCR steps. The TCR alpha and beta cDNA libraries were sequenced on the Illumina HiSeq platform using custom primers. Per the source publication's procedure: MiGEC was used to process raw reads and extract unique molecular identifiers, and MiXCR was used to find CDR3 positions. For each individual, recombination models were inferred using an EM algorithm with the repgenHMM and IGoR tools. The analysis of shared clonotypes was done with the tcR package in R, with sharing normalized by the product of cloneset sizes. To study raw recombination free of thymic and clonal selection effects, out-of-frame nonproductive sequences were analyzed. In TCRdb, the public reads were trimmed at Q25 with fastp and aligned with MiXCR, with productive beta chains retained. Rows are combined by CDR3 protein, so each entry shows the most common genes and DNA. The V and J calls, along with clone size, are taken from TCRdb and not from the paper's own processing. Within this sample are approximately 600,000 distinct CDR3 sequences, with about 7% of them counted one time only. The ten largest clones represent approximately 1.5% of the sample.

Only healthy Caucasian donors were included. The twin cohort consisted of three pairs of female monozygotic twins, all aged roughly 18 to 29 years. Peripheral blood mononuclear cells were used as the source from which RNA for TCR libraries was isolated. There are a few counts of this clonotype. Its antigen is still unknown. Base qualities are missing; no much larger clone stands one base away. Reading the germline V gene (reference sequence) gives CDR1 DFQATT and CDR2 SNEGSKA. The junction shows trimming of 3 bases on V and 2 bases on J, and the gene matches do not reach 7 bases of it. The CDR3 runs 17 residues from the cysteine to the phenylalanine. Only the CDR3 portion is preserved as DNA: 51 bases, with reading frame beginning at the first base. The same sample was also studied in work on yellow fever vaccine responses in identical twins. Reported in the second study: According to the authors, in identical twins the way T cells responded to vaccination appeared partly convergent and partly personalized. The study precisely tracked vaccine-responding T cell clones in identical twins.

Recombination linked TRBV20-1 to TRBJ1-4; 12 bases in the middle match TRBD1. Sample: PBMCs. The TCR was taken from a woman aged 18-29 years in good health. The DNA is TGCAGTGCTAGCGGGGACAGGGGGCTGTCGACTAATGAAAAACTGTTTTTT. It is translated as CSASGDRGLSTNEKLFF.